These 25 T cell receptor beta chains came from one sample sequenced in a study of blood T cell repertoires in COVID-19. TCRdb's copy holds only in-frame clones and misses some; the assay was immunoSEQ multiplex PCR. This repertoire shows more than 200,000 clones, 80% to 90% found once; its top ten account for approximately 4.1%. The sequenced material came from PBMCs or T cells enriched from blood (not recorded which). The receptors originated from a woman aged 25 to 39 who had recovered from COVID-19.

In regard to this clone: This CDR3 is also generated by other DNA sequences in the sample. The J gene is TRBJ1-5, the V gene TRBV5-1; D is unresolved. There are 14 residues in the CDR3. V lost 4 bases and J 5 bases, leaving 13 bases between the germline ends. CDR1 is SGHRS, CDR2 YFSETQ, per germline. CDR3 protein: CASSLRTGDQPQHF. CDR3 coding DNA: TGCGCCAGCAGCCTACGGACTGGCGATCAGCCCCAGCATTTT.

The chain links TRBV28 to TRBJ1-4; 7 bases agree with TRBD1. The CDR3 sequence is 15 residues long. V was clipped by 6 bases and J by 8 bases; unmatched bases: 12. Germline values: CDR1 MDHEN, CDR2 SYDVKM. The CDR3 loop is CASRVTGAVHEKLFF. The CDR3 DNA sequence: TGTGCCAGCAGGGTAACAGGGGCTGTCCACGAAAAACTGTTTTTT.

The gene calls are TRBV7-2 and TRBJ2-2; the D gene is possibly TRBD1 (6 bases). CDR3 size: 15 residues. The V gene's germline CDR1 is SGHTA and CDR2 FQGNSA. The V end was cut by 1 base, the J end by 0 bases, with 6 bases between. The CDR3 protein is CASSLGTANTGELFF. The CDR3 coding sequence is TGTGCCAGCAGCTTAGGGACAGCGAACACCGGGGAGCTGTTTTTT.

This clone has a handful of counts. Written as DNA, the CDR3 is TGCGCCAGCTCTGATACAGGGGCCGCAGCTGAAGCTTTCTTT. Protein sequence: CASSDTGAAAEAFF. The chain employs TRBV5-1 and TRBJ1-1; 7 bases agree with TRBD1. This CDR3 has 14 residues. Germline trimming cut 7 bases from V and 6 bases from J; bases unmatched to any gene: 12. The V gene's germline CDR1 is SGHRS and CDR2 YFSETQ.

This clone was counted a few times. This chain joins TRBV29-1 and TRBJ1-4; 7 nucleotides align to TRBD1. The CDR3 totals 12 residues. V lost 7 bases and J lost 8; bases outside the gene matches: 7. CDR1 SQVTM and CDR2 ANQGSEA come from the germline V gene. CDR3 in DNA: TGCAGCGCAAGGACAGGAGGGGAAAAACTGTTTTTT. Its protein is CSARTGGEKLFF.

In this sample, this clone turned up once. The genes are TRBV30 and TRBJ1-2; tentative D call: TRBD1 (6 bases). Germline CDR1 GTSNPN, CDR2 SVGIG (reference sequence). The length of the CDR3 is 13 residues. V was shortened by 0 bases and J by 7 bases, with 12 bases between the two germline ends. CDR3 coding DNA: TGTGCCTGGAGTGTAAGGGGGAGGGCTGGCTACACCTTC. It is translated as CAWSVRGRAGYTF.

This chain links TRBV28 with TRBJ1-2; TRBD1 matches 9 bases. Germline values: CDR1 MDHEN, CDR2 SYDVKM. The CDR3 totals 16 residues. With V trimmed by 6 bases and J by 6 bases, 14 bases remained unmatched. CDR3 region: CASSGTGRGWDHGYTF. CDR3 nucleotides: TGTGCCAGCAGCGGGACAGGGAGGGGCTGGGACCATGGCTACACCTTC.

J is TRBJ1-1 and V is TRBV7-2; D is ambiguous. The germline V gene has CDR1 SGHTA and CDR2 FQGNSA. V lost 1 base to trimming and J lost 0 bases, with 12 bases between them. The CDR3 covers 16 residues. CDR3 sequence reads: CASSLVARQVNTEAFF. The CDR3 DNA reads TGTGCCAGCAGCTTAGTGGCCCGTCAAGTGAACACTGAAGCTTTCTTT. The full variable domain, with the rest looked up from reference TRBV7-2 and TRBJ1-1, is GAGVSQSPSNKVTEKGKDVELRCDPISGHTALYWYRQSLGQGLEFLIYFQGNSAPDKSGLPSDRFSAERTGGSVSTLTIQRTQQEDSAVYLCASSLVARQVNTEAFFGQGTRLTVV.

The chain is built from TRBV7-8 and TRBJ1-2; unclear D gene. Trimming shortened V by 2 bases and J by 7 bases, and 17 bases separated the two germline ends. Germline V gives CDR1 SGHVS, CDR2 FQNEAQ. The CDR3 has 15 residues. CDR3 in amino acids: CASSLSPVDLRGYTF. For the CDR3, the DNA is TGTGCCAGCAGCTTATCCCCAGTCGATTTACGTGGCTACACCTTC. Full variable domain (missing parts from reference TRBV7-8 and TRBJ1-2): GAGVSQSPRYKVAKRGQDVALRCDPISGHVSLFWYQQALGQGPEFLTYFQNEAQLDKSGLPSDRFFAERPEGSVSTLKIQRTQQEDSAVYLCASSLSPVDLRGYTFGSGTRLTVV.

The chain employs TRBV19 and TRBJ2-3; 10 nucleotides agree with TRBD1. CDR3 length: 16 residues. Losses at the gene ends were 3 bases for V and 4 bases for J; bases not matched to a gene: 7. Germline assignment: CDR1 LNHDA and CDR2 SQIVND (reference sequence). CDR3 bases: TGTGCCAGTAGTATGGGGGACAGGGGTTTCCCAGATACGCAGTATTTT. As protein: CASSMGDRGFPDTQYF.

The table lists this clone with many counts. The junction does not match germline at one end; this may be a read error. The chain employs TRBV5-4 and TRBJ2-5, with a tentative D call TRBD2 (5 bases). The germline CDR1 and CDR2 sequences are SGHNT and YYREEE (reference sequence). The CDR3 spans 13 residues. CDR3 protein: CASSLGVEAAHHF. The DNA of the CDR3 is TGTGCCAGCAGCTTGGGGGTAGAAGCGGCCCACCACTTC.

The rearrangement links TRBV9 to TRBJ2-5; 8 nucleotides match TRBD2. The CDR3 is made up of 13 amino acids. Trimming at V came to 8 bases and at J to 4 bases, leaving 7 bases not matched to a gene. The germline V gene has CDR1 SGDLS and CDR2 YYNGEE. This chain's CDR3 is CASDPGGGETQYF. The CDR3, as DNA: TGTGCCAGTGACCCGGGGGGGGGAGAGACCCAGTACTTC.

The rearrangement joins TRBV6-5 to TRBJ2-5; D ambiguous. V shed 6 bases and J shed 4 bases, with 12 bases lying between them. Germline assignment: CDR1 MNHEY and CDR2 SVGAGI. The CDR3 is made up of 13 amino acids. CDR3 loop: CASRASVPETQYF. The CDR3 DNA is TGTGCCAGCAGGGCCAGTGTCCCAGAGACCCAGTACTTC.

J is TRBJ1-2 and V is TRBV29-1; D uncertain. Looked up from germline, CDR1 is SQVTM and CDR2 is ANQGSEA. Trimming shortened V by 8 bases and J by 5 bases, and 9 bases separated the two germline ends. The CDR3 consists of 10 residues. CDR3 DNA sequence: TGCAGCACGTACTCGTATGGCTACACCTTC. This sequence encodes CSTYSYGYTF.

The V gene is TRBV5-4, the J gene TRBJ1-1; weak D call: TRBD1 (5 bases). The CDR3 extends over 15 amino acids. Germline loops: CDR1 SGHNT, CDR2 YYREEE (reference sequence). Trimming pared 3 bases from V and 5 bases from J, leaving 17 bases between. CDR3 bases: TGTGCCAGCAGCTCACCTCGGGGGGTGGAGACTGAAGCTTTCTTT. Its protein product is CASSSPRGVETEAFF.

The chain carries TRBV7-2 and TRBJ1-6, with 9 bases identical to TRBD1. After removal of 5 bases from V and 7 bases from J, the junction contained 9 bases not matched to a gene. Germline CDR1 is SGHTA and CDR2 is FQGNSA. The CDR3 contains 16 residues. This CDR3 reads CASSPSAGTGNSPLHF. The CDR3 coding sequence is TGTGCCAGCAGCCCCTCCGCCGGGACAGGGAATTCACCCCTCCACTTT.

V and J are TRBV19 and TRBJ2-2; D is perhaps TRBD2 (5 bases). The CDR3 runs 12 residues. V gave up 7 bases and J gave up 5 bases, with 8 bases separating them. Germline CDR1 LNHDA, CDR2 SQIVND (reference sequence). In DNA form, the CDR3 reads TGTGCCAGTACGAGGGAGACCGGGGAGCTGTTTTTT. Translating it yields CASTRETGELFF.

This clone is a singleton in its sample. The V call is TRBV21-1, the J call TRBJ2-7; the table gives TRBD1 as D, unverified against the DNA. TRBV21-1 is annotated as a pseudogene. The CDR3 runs to 16 residues. This CDR3 reads CASSKGKGDSSYEQYF. The CDR3 coding sequence is TGTGCCAGCAGCAAAGGAAAGGGGGACAGCTCCTACGAGCAGTACTTC.

This chain links TRBV5-1 with TRBJ2-3; possible D gene TRBD1, 6 bases. The CDR3 runs 15 residues. Looked up from germline, CDR1 is SGHRS and CDR2 is YFSETQ. Trimming took off 0 bases at V and 4 bases at J, with 12 bases between the two ends. The CDR3 nucleotides read TGCGCCAGCAGCTTGGCCCAGGGGAGCGCAGATACGCAGTATTTT. Translating gives CASSLAQGSADTQYF.

The chain recombines TRBV2 with TRBJ2-3; D not resolved. Looked up from germline, CDR1 is SNHLY and CDR2 is FYNNEI. There are 16 residues in the CDR3. Between the trimmed V and J ends, which lost 6 bases and 3 bases, there was a span of 19 bases. The CDR3 bases are TGTGCCAGCAGGACTCCGGGTCCCCCGGCGACAGATACGCAGTATTTT. It translates to CASRTPGPPATDTQYF. Based on the CDR3 plus reference TRBV2 and TRBJ2-3, the full variable domain is EPEVTQTPSHQVTQMGQEVILRCVPISNHLYFYWYRQILGQKVEFLVSFYNNEISEKSEIFDDQFSVERPDGSNFTLKIRSTKLEDSAMYFCASRTPGPPATDTQYFGPGTRLTVL.

This sequence joins TRBV18 and TRBJ1-5; 9 bases match TRBD1. V shed 1 base, J shed 5 bases, and the junction held 6 bases outside the gene matches. Germline lookup yields CDR1 KGHSH and CDR2 LQKENI. The CDR3 consists of 16 residues. The CDR3 here is CASSPRDRDLYQPQHF. The CDR3 DNA reads TGTGCCAGCTCACCACGGGACAGGGACTTATATCAGCCCCAGCATTTT.

The CDR3 sequence: CASRTLGGSLNTEAFF. The CDR3 nucleotides are TGTGCCAGCAGAACATTGGGAGGGAGTTTGAACACTGAAGCTTTCTTT. This rearrangement joins TRBV21-1 to TRBJ1-1. TRBV21-1 is deemed a pseudogene. The CDR3 is 16 residues long.

This chain joins TRBV24-1 and TRBJ1-1; 7 nucleotides agree with TRBD1. The CDR3 has 13 amino acids. The J segment lost 1 base and the V segment lost 7 bases, leaving 2 bases of the junction unmatched. Germline V gives CDR1 KGHDR, CDR2 SFDVKD. The CDR3 sequence: CATRRTGNTEAFF. The CDR3 coding sequence is TGTGCCACCAGGAGGACAGGGAACACTGAAGCTTTCTTT.

This clone was counted a few times. V and J are TRBV28 and TRBJ2-1; TRBD1 matches at 8 bases. The CDR3 is 15 amino acids. V lost 4 bases to trimming and J lost 12 bases; unmatched junction nucleotides: 14. Per the germline V gene, CDR1 is MDHEN and CDR2 is SYDVKM. CDR3 coding DNA: TGTGCCAGCAGTTCGGGGACAGGTTTTACAATGAGGCAGTTCTTC. Protein: CASSSGTGFTMRQFF. Combining the CDR3 with reference TRBV28 and TRBJ2-1 gives the whole variable domain DVKVTQSSRYLVKRTGEKVFLECVQDMDHENMFWYRQDPGLGLRLIYFSYDVKMKEKGDIPEGYSVSREKKERFSLILESASTNQTSMYLCASSSGTGFTMRQFFGPGTRLTVL.

This sequence joins TRBV4-3 and TRBJ1-4, with 9 bases identical to TRBD1. With V trimmed by 0 bases and J by 7 bases, 6 bases remained unmatched. The length of the CDR3 is 16 residues. CDR1 is LGHNA, CDR2 YSLEER, per germline. The CDR3 DNA is TGCGCCAGCAGCCAAGACCCGGGACAGGGTGCTGAAAAACTGTTTTTT. Protein sequence: CASSQDPGQGAEKLFF.